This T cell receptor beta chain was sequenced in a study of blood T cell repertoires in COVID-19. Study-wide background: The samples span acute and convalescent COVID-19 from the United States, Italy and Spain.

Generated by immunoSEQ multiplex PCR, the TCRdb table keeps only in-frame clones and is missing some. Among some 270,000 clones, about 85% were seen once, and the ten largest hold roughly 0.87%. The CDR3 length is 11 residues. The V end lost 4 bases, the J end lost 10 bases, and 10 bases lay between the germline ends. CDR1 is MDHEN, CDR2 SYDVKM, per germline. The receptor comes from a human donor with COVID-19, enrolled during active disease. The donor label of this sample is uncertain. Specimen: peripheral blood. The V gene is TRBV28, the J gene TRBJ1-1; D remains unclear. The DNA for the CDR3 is TGTGCCAGCAGTTCCGTCTCCGTAGCTTTCTTT. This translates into CASSSVSVAFF.